This T cell receptor (beta chain) was captured by sequencing in a study of T cell repertoires in cytomegalovirus infection. TCRdb reprocessed the reads via MiXCR and lists one record per CDR3 protein. The data hold about 340,000 distinct CDR3 sequences, with 25% to 35% observed a single time. Trimming at V came to 5 bases and at J to 3 bases, leaving 9 bases not matched to a gene. Germline-derived CDR1 and CDR2 are SGHAT and FQNNGV. This CDR3 is 16 amino acids long. Points on this clonotype: Antigen unknown.

This TCR derives from a human donor in good health (CMV status not recorded). Some clones in this sample may be carry-over from other donors' samples. This material consisted of cultured PBMCs, taken from culture after CMV antigen stimulation. V usage is TRBV11-2 and J usage is TRBJ2-3, with 9 bases fitting TRBD1. CDR3 amino acids: CASSVNRGQRTDTQYF. The CDR3 DNA reads as TGTGCCAGCAGCGTAAACAGGGGGCAAAGGACAGATACGCAGTATTTT.